The sequence of this TCR beta chain was determined in a study of blood T cells in healthy people across ages. The trim removed 4 bases at V and 7 bases at J, leaving 19 bases unmatched. This CDR3 is 17 amino acids long. Per the germline V gene, CDR1 is SGDLS and CDR2 is YYNGEE. PCR was performed a second time for roughly 7 to 12 cycles using a sample-barcoded 5' primer and a J-beta primer mix. MiXCR was run by TCRdb on the 5' RACE reads, yielding one entry per CDR3 protein. The sample lists roughly 500,000 distinct CDR3 sequences; 27% were seen once. Each donor had around 9.8 milliliters of peripheral blood drawn. This clonotype occurred a few times.

This receptor was taken from an older woman in good health. The chain links TRBV9 to TRBJ2-5, with 7 positions matching TRBD2. The sequenced material came from blood. CDR3 in DNA: TGTGCCAGCAGCCACACATACGGGACTACCAGGTCCGGGACCCAGTACTTC. Translating gives CASSHTYGTTRSGTQYF.